The rows below give T cell receptor beta chains drawn from one sample of a study of monozygotic twins with inflammatory bowel disease. From the 5' RACE reads, TCRdb lists one entry per CDR3 protein and no DNA. Its clone listing holds around 230,000 distinct CDR3 sequences. The sample taken for sequencing was blood. These receptors were collected from a human donor with ulcerative colitis or Crohn's disease, or a healthy co-twin of an affected twin (not recorded which). The CDR3 runs from the conserved cysteine through the conserved F or W.

j_gene,v_gene,len,CDR3aa
TRBJ1-5,TRBV20-1,13,CSATSVLNQPQHF
TRBJ2-3,TRBV18,15,CASSPPTGMGSSQYF
TRBJ2-1,TRBV20-1,13,CSASGRDYNEQFF
TRBJ2-7,TRBV12-3/TRBV12-4,15,CASSLARGGFDEQYF
TRBJ1-4,TRBV7-9,14,CASSTRESNEKLFF
TRBJ1-1,TRBV6-1,14,CASSRGTGGTEAFF
TRBJ1-1,TRBV7-9,12,CASSLPLPEAFF
TRBJ1-4,TRBV7-8,16,CASSLGGGPRGEKLFF
TRBJ2-1,TRBV4-1,13,CASSRGSGYEQFF
TRBJ1-4,TRBV19,14,CASSPTGTNEKLFF
TRBJ2-7,TRBV7-2,17,CASSLGTGTGLTYEQYF
TRBJ2-1,TRBV20-1,13,CSALEGWGNEQFF
TRBJ2-1,TRBV24-1,13,CATSQDNGMEQFF
TRBJ1-2,TRBV7-9,15,CASSLVEPRANGYTF
TRBJ1-5,TRBV12-3/TRBV12-4,14,CASSFSAGFQPQHF
TRBJ1-6,TRBV6-5,15,CASSYQGTASSPLHF
TRBJ1-2,TRBV29-1,14,CSVRMAGRFYGYTF
TRBJ2-7,TRBV6-5,15,CASSYSSTRLYEQYF
TRBJ1-2,TRBV12-3/TRBV12-4,13,CASSGGRAYGYTF
TRBJ2-3,TRBV12-3/TRBV12-4,16,CASSLNAGGPRDTQYF
TRBJ1-3,TRBV24-1,12,CATLLSGNTIYF
TRBJ2-3,TRBV29-1,15,CSVEDRMTATDTQYF
TRBJ2-2,TRBV10-1,15,CASSEGTANTGELFF
TRBJ2-3,TRBV5-6,17,CASSLSLGASGSDTQYF
TRBJ1-2,TRBV6-5,13,CASRNRVWDGYTF
TRBJ1-5,TRBV18,18,CASSPMFVQGRSNQPQHF
TRBJ1-2,TRBV3-1,13,CASSERTGNGYTF
TRBJ1-5,TRBV10-2,13,CASGEGGNQPQHF
TRBJ1-2,TRBV6-5,12,CASSYTSTDYTF
TRBJ2-7,TRBV6-5,15,CASSYSLEGFYEQYF
TRBJ2-5,TRBV5-1,16,CASSFRFFAEEETQYF
TRBJ1-1,TRBV7-9,13,CASSFSGDTEAFF
TRBJ2-1,TRBV7-2,18,CASSLAYRTSGGAQEQFF
TRBJ1-2,TRBV15,16,CATSSEGRGGNYGYTF
TRBJ2-7,TRBV9,15,CASSEGGTGNYEQYF
TRBJ1-5,TRBV14,13,CASSGGPNQPQHF
TRBJ1-5,TRBV7-9,14,CASSTGTGERPQHF
TRBJ2-7,TRBV11-2,16,CASRSHPGTNSYEQYF
TRBJ1-1,TRBV3-1,13,CASSQGPGREAFF
TRBJ2-1,TRBV6-5,15,CASSSLTGARDEQFF
TRBJ1-2,TRBV5-1,15,CASSLVMGGTYGYTF
TRBJ2-4,TRBV20-1,15,CSARDSGGAKNIQYF
TRBJ2-2,TRBV10-3,16,CAIRRQSFANTGELFF
TRBJ1-2,TRBV7-2,14,CASSLVPTNYGYTF
TRBJ2-3,TRBV6-5,15,CASSFLTSGGLTMYF
TRBJ1-3,TRBV10-3,13,CAIWADSGNTIYF
TRBJ1-1,TRBV6-5,14,CASSFFSGQPEAFF
TRBJ2-1,TRBV7-8,15,CASSNPGQGSYEQFF
TRBJ1-1,TRBV7-9,14,CASRFLGQGTEAFF
TRBJ2-7,TRBV20-1,15,CSARRTQQGAYEQYF
TRBJ1-5,TRBV5-1,15,CASSLGGYSNQPQHF
TRBJ1-1,TRBV12-3/TRBV12-4,13,CASGRQGNTEAFF
TRBJ1-1,TRBV10-2,15,CASSGGPGGNTEAFF
TRBJ2-5,TRBV5-4,16,CASSSPAQRIQETQYF
TRBJ1-6,TRBV6-5,16,CASSYSATRTRSPLHF
TRBJ2-7,TRBV10-3,13,CAIRAGAVYEQYF
TRBJ1-6,TRBV12-3/TRBV12-4,14,CASSLGQSASPLHF